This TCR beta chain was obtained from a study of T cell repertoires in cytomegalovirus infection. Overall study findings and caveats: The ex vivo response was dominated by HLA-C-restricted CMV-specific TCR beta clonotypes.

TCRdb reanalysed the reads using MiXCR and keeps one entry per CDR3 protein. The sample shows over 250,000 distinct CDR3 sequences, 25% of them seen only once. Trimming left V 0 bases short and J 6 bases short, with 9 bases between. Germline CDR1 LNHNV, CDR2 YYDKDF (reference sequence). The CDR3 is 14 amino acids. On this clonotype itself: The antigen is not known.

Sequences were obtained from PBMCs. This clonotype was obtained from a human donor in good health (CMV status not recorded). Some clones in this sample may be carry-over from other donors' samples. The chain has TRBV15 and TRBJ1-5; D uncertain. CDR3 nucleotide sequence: TGTGCCACCAGCAGAGATGGGTGGGGTCAGCCCCAGCATTTT. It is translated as CATSRDGWGQPQHF. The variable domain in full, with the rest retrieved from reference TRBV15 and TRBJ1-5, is DAMVIQNPRYQVTQFGKPVTLSCSQTLNHNVMYWYQQKSSQAPKLLFHYYDKDFNNEADTPDNFQSRRPNTSFCFLDIRSPGLGDTAMYLCATSRDGWGQPQHFGDGTRLSIL.